The rows below give T cell receptor beta chains drawn from one sample of a study of vaccination and CD4 T cells after COVID-19. MiXCR, applied by TCRdb to the PCR reads, yields one record per CDR3 protein. The table includes some 18,000 distinct CDR3 sequences, around 56% detected once. The antigens for these receptors are not known. Sequencing used CD4+ T cells from blood, cultured in vitro. Receptor source: a human donor who had recovered from COVID-19. Each CDR3 is given with its conserved first and last residue. D genes are given only for firm matches. Clone size appears in some rows only: once, few, many, or a class for an expanded clone.

abundance	d_gene	j_gene	v_gene	CDR3nt	CDR3aa
NA	NA	TRBJ2-3	TRBV20-1	TGCAGTGCTAGGCCCCGAACGGGAACAGATACGCAGTATTTT	CSARPRTGTDTQYF
medium-sized	TRBD1	TRBJ2-7	TRBV5-1	TGCGCCAGCAGGGAGACAGGGGACTCCTACGAGCAGTACTTC	CASRETGDSYEQYF
NA	NA	TRBJ2-5	TRBV18	TGTGCCAGCTCACCAGGGTCGGAGACCCAGTACTTC	CASSPGSETQYF
NA	NA	TRBJ1-3	TRBV6-2/TRBV6-3	TGTGCCAGCAGAGCGGGACCCTGGACGGCTGGAAACACCATATATTTT	CASRAGPWTAGNTIYF
NA	NA	TRBJ2-7	TRBV9	TGTGCCAGCAGCGTAGAGGCTCGCTCCTACGAGCAGTACTTC	CASSVEARSYEQYF
NA	NA	TRBJ2-3	TRBV7-3	TGTGCCAGCAGCCCGGGACTGAGCACAGATACGCAGTATTTT	CASSPGLSTDTQYF
medium-sized	TRBD1	TRBJ1-2	TRBV20-1	TGCAGTGCTAGAGATGGGCCGGGACAGGGGGCGCTTAGCGGCTACACCTTC	CSARDGPGQGALSGYTF
few	TRBD1	TRBJ2-7	TRBV28	TGTGCCAGCACTTCGGGACAGGGCTACGAGCAGTACTTC	CASTSGQGYEQYF
NA	TRBD1	TRBJ2-7	TRBV27	TGTGCCAGCAGTTTATTCGCCCAGGGGGCCGGTAAGCAGTACTTC	CASSLFAQGAGKQYF
once	NA	TRBJ1-5	TRBV12-3/TRBV12-4	TGTGCCAGCAGTTTGTCAGGGTGGGATCAGCCCCAGCATTTT	CASSLSGWDQPQHF
NA	NA	TRBJ2-5	TRBV15	TGTGCCACCAGCAGAGATAACCAGCTCCAAGAGACCCAGTACTTC	CATSRDNQLQETQYF
NA	NA	TRBJ1-3	TRBV5-4	TGTGCCAGCAGCCTGGGGGCGAGCTCTGGAAACACCATATATTTT	CASSLGASSGNTIYF
NA	NA	TRBJ1-1	TRBV6-1	TGTGCCAGCAGCCGTCAACCGGGCACTGAAGCTTTCTTT	CASSRQPGTEAFF
few	NA	TRBJ2-1	TRBV19	TGTGCCAGTAGCACCCTCGCCAGCCTCATGATCAATGAGCAGTTCTTC	CASSTLASLMINEQFF
NA	TRBD1	TRBJ2-1	TRBV12-3/TRBV12-4	TGTGCCAGCAGTTTTAGGGGACAGGGGAGCGATGAGCAGTTCTTC	CASSFRGQGSDEQFF
few	NA	TRBJ1-1	TRBV27	TGTGCCAGCAGTTTGGCCCTGACAGACAGGCCAGCTGAAGCTTTCTTT	CASSLALTDRPAEAFF
NA	NA	TRBJ1-6	TRBV28	TGTGCCAGCAGTTTCCAAGGACGTAGCGATCTCCACTTT	CASSFQGRSDLHF
NA	NA	TRBJ2-6	TRBV2	TGTGCCAGCAGGCCTGGCTCTGGGGCCAACGTCCTGACTTTC	CASRPGSGANVLTF
NA	NA	TRBJ1-2	TRBV7-2	TGTGCCAGCAGCTTAATTGGAACTAACTATGGCTACACCTTC	CASSLIGTNYGYTF
NA	NA	TRBJ2-5	TRBV20-1	TGCAGTGCTAGAGATCTCGTGGGCAGCCGGCGTGAGACCCAGTACTTC	CSARDLVGSRRETQYF
NA	TRBD1	TRBJ1-5	TRBV3-1	TGTGCCAGCAGCCCTCAGGGGGATCAGCCCCAGCATTTT	CASSPQGDQPQHF
NA	TRBD2	TRBJ2-7	TRBV2	TGTGCCAGCAACGGACTAGCGGGGTACGAGCAGTACTTC	CASNGLAGYEQYF
NA	NA	TRBJ2-1	TRBV7-9	TGTGCCAGCAGCTTGGCAGGGGACAATGAGCAGTTCTTC	CASSLAGDNEQFF
NA	NA	TRBJ1-6	TRBV11-2	TGTGCCAGCAGCTTTTGGACACGGGGAGAATCACCCCTCCACTTT	CASSFWTRGESPLHF